The 24 T cell receptor beta chains below come from one sample, sequenced in a study of T-cell reconstitution after alpha-beta-depleted transplantation in children. Preparation of the TCRbeta library was carried out with unique molecular identifiers. TCRdb re-analysed the PCR reads in MiXCR, keeping a single row per CDR3 protein. The data show a few hundred thousand distinct CDR3 sequences, roughly 11% seen once. This specimen was PBMCs, taken before TCRalphabeta/CD19-depleted stem cell transplant. All receptors derive from a child younger than two with acute myeloid leukemia, due to receive a stem cell transplant.

This clonotype was seen repeatedly, ten times or more. The chain couples TRBV7-8 to TRBJ2-3; TRBD2 is a possible D gene (6 bases). The CDR3 is 16 amino acids. V was cut by 4 bases and J by 7 bases, with 21 bases left in between. The germline CDR1 and CDR2 sequences are SGHVS and FQNEAQ. In nucleotides, the CDR3 is TGTGCCAGCAGCTCTGGTCGGGACTCCGAAGCTAATACGCAGTATTTT. Translation: CASSSGRDSEANTQYF.

Only a few counts were recorded for this clonotype. The gene calls are TRBV5-1 and TRBJ2-7; 10 bases are a match to TRBD2. The CDR3 has 13 amino acids. The germline gives CDR1 SGHRS, CDR2 YFSETQ. J lost 9 bases, V lost 4 bases, and 7 bases had no gene match. The CDR3 region has the DNA TGCGCCAGCAGCGACCTAGCGGGAGAAGGGCAGTACTTC. It translates to CASSDLAGEGQYF.

This clonotype was observed once. A read error may explain this, as a much larger clone is one base away. This rearrangement joins TRBV25-1 to TRBJ2-4; D gene uncertain. This CDR3 has 13 amino acids. CDR1 is MGHDK and CDR2 is SYGVNS in the germline V gene. V dropped 4 bases and J dropped 3 bases, with 7 bases sitting between them. The CDR3 here is CASSGKGKNIQYF. The CDR3 DNA is TGTGCCAGCAGTGGGAAGGGCAAAAACATTCAGTACTTC. The full variable domain, in which reference TRBV25-1 and TRBJ2-4 provide the parts outside the CDR3, is EADIYQTPRYLVIGTGKKITLECSQTMGHDKMYWYQQDPGMELHLIHYSYGVNSTEKGDLSSESTVSRIRTEHFPLTLESARPSHTSQYLCASSGKGKNIQYFGAGTRLSVL.

This clonotype has a handful of counts. As DNA, the CDR3 is TGTGCCAGCAGCTTAGGCGTCGGACAGGGGCACTCCTACGAGCAGTACTTC. Its translation: CASSLGVGQGHSYEQYF. This rearrangement joins TRBV11-2 to TRBJ2-7, with 9 bases matching TRBD1. The V gene end was trimmed by 1 base and the J gene end by 0 bases; junction bases not matched to a gene: 7. Germline V gives CDR1 SGHAT, CDR2 FQNNGV. The CDR3 spans 17 residues.

This clonotype showed up just once. This chain joins TRBV25-1 and TRBJ2-3; 8 bases line up with TRBD1. This CDR3 comprises 16 residues. V shed 4 bases and J 6 bases; nucleotides not matched to a gene: 12. Germline CDR1 is MGHDK and CDR2 is SYGVNS. The CDR3 DNA follows: TGTGCCAGCAGTGGGGCGGCAGGGACAGGCGGGGATACGCAGTATTTT. Protein: CASSGAAGTGGDTQYF.

Many counts were recorded for this clonotype. V and J are TRBV29-1 and TRBJ2-7, with D tentatively TRBD2 (6 bases). The CDR3 loop spans 13 amino acids. Germline V CDR1 and CDR2: SQVTM, ANQGSEA. V lost 6 bases to trimming and J lost 4 bases, with 16 bases between them. DNA of the CDR3: TGCAGCGTAGCTCGGGACTTTCGGTACGAGCAGTACTTC. Its protein is CSVARDFRYEQYF.

On this clonotype: Since the CDR3 does not end with the conserved phenylalanine or tryptophan, this likely comes from a read error. The V call is TRBV29-1, the J call TRBJ1-1; D remains unclear. Trimming left V 4 bases short and J 1 base short, with 4 bases between. Germline assignment: CDR1 SQVTM and CDR2 ANQGSEA. This CDR3 comprises 11 residues. This chain's CDR3 is CSVGQNTEAFC. The CDR3, as DNA: TGCAGCGTTGGTCAGAACACTGAAGCTTTCTGT.

This clonotype was seen a few times. This sequence joins TRBV30 and TRBJ1-6; a possible D gene is TRBD1 (6 bases). Deletions cut 4 bases from V and 7 bases from J, with 11 bases between. The CDR3 is made up of 13 amino acids. Germline CDR1 is GTSNPN and CDR2 is SVGIG (reference sequence). This CDR3 is CAWTPDRNSPLHF. The CDR3 nucleotides read TGTGCCTGGACCCCAGACAGGAATTCACCCCTCCACTTT.

This clonotype was recorded many times. The chain uses TRBV5-1 and TRBJ1-2, with TRBD1 matching over 10 bases. J was trimmed by 4 bases and V by 3 bases; bases with no gene match: 3. This CDR3 region has 14 residues. CDR1 and CDR2 from the germline V gene are SGHRS and YFSETQ. The CDR3 nucleotides are TGCGCCAGCAGCTCGAGGACAGGGGGCTATGGCTACACCTTC. Translation gives CASSSRTGGYGYTF.

This clonotype was seen repeatedly, ten times or more. V and J are TRBV27 and TRBJ2-3, with 7 bases lining up with TRBD2. The ends lost 9 bases at V and 4 bases at J; junction bases unmatched: 13. This CDR3 region has 15 residues. The germline gives CDR1 MNHEY, CDR2 SMNVEV (reference sequence). The CDR3 DNA follows: TGTGCCAGAAACGTCGGAGCGGGATCCGCAGATACGCAGTATTTT. The encoded protein is CARNVGAGSADTQYF.

This clonotype was seen a handful of times. A junction boundary mismatches the germline segment, possibly from a read error. The chain combines TRBV5-8 with TRBJ1-2; D uncertain. This CDR3 is 13 amino acids long. In germline, CDR1 is SGHTS, CDR2 YDEGEE. This CDR3 reads CVSSLGANYGYTF. In DNA form, the CDR3 reads TGTGTCAGCAGCTTGGGCGCAAACTATGGCTACACCTTC.

The V call is TRBV11-2, the J call TRBJ2-4; 7 bases agree with TRBD1. The CDR3 runs to 20 residues. The V and J ends lost 2 bases and 0 bases, in that order; junction bases with no gene match: 16. Germline-derived CDR1 and CDR2 are SGHAT and FQNNGV. CDR3 residues: CASSLRVGGSGLLAKNIQYF. CDR3 nucleotide sequence: TGTGCCAGCAGCTTAAGGGTAGGGGGCTCCGGCCTATTAGCCAAAAACATTCAGTACTTC.

This clonotype has a count of ten or more. The V gene is TRBV30, the J gene TRBJ2-4, with TRBD1 matching over 10 bases. Germline V gene data show CDR1 as GTSNPN and CDR2 as SVGIG (reference sequence). This CDR3 is 14 amino acids long. J lost 7 bases, V lost 3 bases, and 6 bases had no gene match. The CDR3 reads CAWRDRQGANIQYF. In nucleotides, the CDR3 is TGTGCCTGGAGGGACAGACAGGGGGCGAACATTCAGTACTTC.

This clonotype was counted many times. The chain links TRBV7-9 to TRBJ2-2; 9 bases are a match to TRBD2. CDR3 length: 17 residues. V lost 1 base, J lost 2 bases, and 5 bases stayed unmatched. CDR1 is SEHNR, CDR2 FQNEAQ, per germline (reference sequence). CDR3 bases: TGTGCCAGCAGCTTAGGAAGACTAGCGGATAACACCGGGGAGCTGTTTTTT. Encoded protein: CASSLGRLADNTGELFF. Full variable domain (rest looked up from reference TRBV7-9 and TRBJ2-2): DTGVSQNPRHKITKRGQNVTFRCDPISEHNRLYWYRQTLGQGPEFLTYFQNEAQLEKSRLLSDRFSAERPKGSFSTLEIQRTEQGDSAMYLCASSLGRLADNTGELFFGEGSRLTVL.

This clonotype was observed at least ten times. V is TRBV3-1 and J is TRBJ1-2, with D perhaps TRBD1 (5 bases). The CDR3 sequence is 12 residues long. The V gene lost 4 bases and the J gene lost 6 bases, with 9 bases spanning the gap. Germline CDR1 LGHDT, CDR2 YNNKEL (reference sequence). CDR3 residues: CASSRGTDGYTF. The CDR3 DNA reads TGTGCCAGCAGCCGAGGGACTGATGGCTACACCTTC.

This clonotype occurred many times. The chain carries TRBV7-2 and TRBJ2-2; the D is unclear. This CDR3 has 14 residues. Trimming shortened V by 0 bases and J by 5 bases, and 7 bases separated the two germline ends. Germline values: CDR1 SGHTA, CDR2 FQGNSA. The CDR3 sequence: CASSLALGTGELFF. CDR3 DNA: TGTGCCAGCAGCTTAGCGCTGGGGACCGGGGAGCTGTTTTTT.

Details on this clonotype: The final CDR3 position lacks the conserved phenylalanine or tryptophan, pointing to a likely read error. J is TRBJ2-7 and V is TRBV20-1, with D maybe TRBD2 (5 bases). The CDR3 extends over 15 amino acids. V was pared by 0 bases and J by 2 bases, with 14 bases between. Germline lookup yields CDR1 DFQATT and CDR2 SNEGSKA (reference sequence). DNA of the CDR3: TGCAGTGCTAGAGATCCGGGGAAAGGGCCCTACGAGCAGTACTTA. It is translated as CSARDPGKGPYEQYL.

There are many counts of this clonotype. This rearrangement joins TRBV6-5 to TRBJ1-2; the D is unclear. The CDR3 has 17 amino acids. CDR1 and CDR2 (germline): MNHEY, SVGAGI. V dropped 2 bases and J dropped 7 bases, with 23 bases sitting between them. The CDR3 protein is CASSYGYDTSGWVGYTF. The DNA of the CDR3 is TGTGCCAGCAGTTACGGATATGACACATCGGGTTGGGTTGGCTACACCTTC.

There are many counts of this clonotype. The rearrangement joins TRBV9 to TRBJ2-4; perhaps TRBD2 as D (5 bases). Trimming took off 4 bases at V and 8 bases at J, with 22 bases between the two ends. The CDR3 consists of 16 residues. Germline V gene sequence: CDR1 SGDLS, CDR2 YYNGEE. CDR3 protein: CASSRSPGNVGDIQYF. CDR3 nucleotides: TGTGCCAGCAGCAGGTCCCCGGGAAATGTCGGGGACATTCAGTACTTC.

V is TRBV25-1 and J is TRBJ2-3; D remains ambiguous. The CDR3 extends over 13 amino acids. Germline-derived CDR1 and CDR2 are MGHDK and SYGVNS. Trimming stripped 5 bases from V and 5 bases from J, with 11 bases between. This CDR3 reads CASSNRHRDTQYF. CDR3 nucleotides: TGTGCCAGCAGTAACCGACACAGAGATACGCAGTATTTT.

This clonotype appeared many times. J is TRBJ1-1 and V is TRBV10-3; 7 bases fit TRBD1. The CDR3 length is 14 residues. J was trimmed by 6 bases and V by 8 bases; bases with no gene match: 12. CDR1 ENHRY and CDR2 SYGVKD come from the germline V gene. In DNA form, the CDR3 reads TGTGCCATCGGAGGGACAGAAGGGACCCCTGAAGCTTTCTTT. It codes for CAIGGTEGTPEAFF.

In the case of this clonotype: A much larger clone lies a single base off, so this may be a read error. This chain joins TRBV3-1 and TRBJ1-2; possibly TRBD1 for D (5 bases). Looked up from germline, CDR1 is LGHDT and CDR2 is YNNKEL (reference sequence). The CDR3 runs to 13 residues. Trimming left V 2 bases short and J 4 bases short, with 8 bases between. Here the CDR3 DNA reads TGTGCCAGCAGCCAAAAGGGGCCCTATGGCTACACCTTC. It is translated as CASSQKGPYGYTF.

Comments on this clonotype: This could be a read error, since a much larger clone is one nucleotide away. This rearrangement joins TRBV24-1 to TRBJ2-3; 9 bases line up with TRBD1. The V and J ends lost 8 bases and 1 base, in that order; junction bases with no gene match: 9. The CDR3 sequence is 16 residues long. Germline CDR1 reads KGHDR; CDR2 reads SFDVKD. The DNA of the CDR3 is TGTGCCACCACTGACCCGGGACAGGGAGGCACAGATACGCAGTATTTT. Protein: CATTDPGQGGTDTQYF.

This clonotype has ten or more counts. The chain links TRBV4-1 to TRBJ2-1, with 9 bases lining up with TRBD2. CDR1 and CDR2 from the germline V gene are MGHRA and YSYEKL. The junction had 11 bases not matched to a gene; V was cut back by 3 bases and J by 8 bases. This CDR3 spans 16 amino acids. CDR3 sequence: CASSQKAKGLADEQFF. The CDR3 region has the DNA TGCGCCAGCAGCCAGAAAGCCAAGGGACTAGCCGATGAGCAGTTCTTC.